This TCR beta chain comes out of a study of T and B cells in COVID-19 patients. About the research overall: The recovered patients had mostly mild to moderate COVID-19 with outpatient management.

Multiplex PCR with BIOMED2 TRB-A/B primer pools amplified TRB rearrangements. TCRdb independently ran MiXCR on the multiplex PCR reads; one entry per CDR3 protein. The data show roughly 25,000 distinct CDR3 sequences, 30% to 35% seen once. Each TRB amplification used roughly 230-550 ng of genomic DNA from blood. Germline CDR1 is DFQATT and CDR2 is SNEGSKA (reference sequence). The germline V and J ends were trimmed by 1 base and 4 bases, with 12 bases remaining between them. This CDR3 comprises 14 residues. The origin of this receptor is a human donor who had recovered from COVID-19. The sample comprised blood. The chain links TRBV20-1 to TRBJ2-3, with D perhaps matching TRBD2 (6 bases). The CDR3 DNA reads TGCAGTGCTAGAGTCGCGGGGATCCCAGATACGCAGTATTTT. Encoded protein: CSARVAGIPDTQYF.